This entry features one T cell receptor (beta chain) sequence. Its target is unknown. The data stem from a study of T cell responses to AZD1222 COVID-19 vaccine. Study outcomes and limitations: Nearly half of spike-specific TCRs reportedly go after variant regions that carry no mutations. Two AZD1222 administrations were followed by greater Spike-specific TCR breadth and depth.

Second-dose groups at about 4 or about 12 weeks were pooled. Using immunoSEQ multiplex PCR, the repertoire was profiled, and TCRdb retains in-frame clones only, with some absent. This sample has approximately 140,000 clones, with over 75% found just once. The CDR3 totals 16 residues. CDR1 and CDR2 (germline): MGHRA, YSYEKL. V gave up 2 bases and J gave up 3 bases; unmatched junction bases: 5. The input for sequencing was peripheral blood, taken 28 days after the second AZD1222 dose. The rearrangement joins TRBV4-1 to TRBJ2-1, with 9 nucleotides matching TRBD2. This TCR derives from an adult who received the AZD1222 COVID-19 vaccine. The CDR3 nucleotides are TGCGCCAGCAGCCAATTCAGCGGGGGGAGCTACAATGAGCAGTTCTTC. Translation: CASSQFSGGSYNEQFF.